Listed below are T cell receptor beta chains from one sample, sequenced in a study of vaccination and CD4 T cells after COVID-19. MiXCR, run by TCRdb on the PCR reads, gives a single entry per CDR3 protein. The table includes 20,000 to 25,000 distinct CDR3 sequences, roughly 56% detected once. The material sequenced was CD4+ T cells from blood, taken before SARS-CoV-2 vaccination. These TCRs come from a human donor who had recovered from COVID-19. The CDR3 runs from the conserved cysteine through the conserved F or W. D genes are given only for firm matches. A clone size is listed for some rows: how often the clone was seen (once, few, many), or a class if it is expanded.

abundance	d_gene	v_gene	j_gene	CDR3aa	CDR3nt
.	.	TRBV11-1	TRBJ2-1	CASSLARDDEQFF	TGTGCCAGCAGCTTAGCTAGGGATGATGAGCAGTTCTTC
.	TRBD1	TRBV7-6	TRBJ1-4	CASSLAGQGYEKLFF	TGTGCCAGCAGCTTAGCAGGACAGGGGTACGAAAAACTGTTTTTT
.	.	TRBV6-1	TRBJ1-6	CASRLDGNSPLHF	TGTGCCAGCAGATTGGACGGAAATTCACCCCTCCACTTT
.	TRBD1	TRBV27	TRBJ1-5	CASRRQGASNQPQHF	TGTGCCAGCAGGCGACAGGGGGCTAGCAATCAGCCCCAGCATTTT
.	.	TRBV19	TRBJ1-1	CASSPNPQRITEAFF	TGTGCCAGTAGCCCCAACCCCCAAAGGATCACTGAAGCTTTCTTT
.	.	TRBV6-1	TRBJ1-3	CASSGLGPGNTIYF	TGTGCCAGCAGTGGACTCGGACCTGGAAACACCATATATTTT
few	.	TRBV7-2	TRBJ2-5	CASSLVAESQETQYF	TGTGCCAGCAGCTTAGTCGCGGAAAGCCAAGAGACCCAGTACTTC
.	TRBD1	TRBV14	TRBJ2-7	CASSQASTGAYEQYF	TGTGCCAGCAGCCAAGCGTCCACAGGGGCTTACGAGCAGTACTTC
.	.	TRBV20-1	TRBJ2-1	CSATQGLGRFNEQFF	TGCAGTGCTACCCAGGGCCTAGGCCGTTTCAATGAGCAGTTCTTC
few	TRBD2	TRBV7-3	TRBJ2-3	CASSLLPSGSTDTQYF	TGTGCCAGCAGCTTACTGCCTAGCGGAAGCACAGATACGCAGTATTTT
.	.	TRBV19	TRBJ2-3	CASSTGQRTDTQYF	TGTGCCAGTAGTACCGGACAACGCACAGATACGCAGTATTTT
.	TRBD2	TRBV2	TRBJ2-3	CASRRLAGGTDTQYF	TGTGCCAGCAGGAGACTAGCGGGGGGCACAGATACGCAGTATTTT
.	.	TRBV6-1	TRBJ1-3	CASWGEGDSGNTIYF	TGTGCCAGCTGGGGCGAAGGGGACTCTGGAAACACCATATATTTT
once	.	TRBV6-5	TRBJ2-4	CASSSPDIGKNIQYF	TGTGCCAGCAGTTCACCGGATATCGGCAAAAACATTCAGTACTTC
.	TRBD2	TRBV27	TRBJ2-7	CASSWAGGEYEQYF	TGTGCCAGCAGTTGGGCGGGAGGGGAATACGAGCAGTACTTC
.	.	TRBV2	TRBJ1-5	CASSYQGPQHF	TGTGCCAGCAGTTATCAGGGGCCCCAGCATTTT
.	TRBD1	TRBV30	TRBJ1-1	CAWSVMGQSNTEAFF	TGTGCCTGGAGTGTCATGGGACAGTCGAACACTGAAGCTTTCTTT
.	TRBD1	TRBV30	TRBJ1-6	CACLTGFNSPLHF	TGTGCCTGCTTGACAGGGTTTAATTCACCCCTCCACTTT
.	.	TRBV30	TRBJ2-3	CAWSGGGTDTQYF	TGTGCCTGGAGTGGGGGGGGCACAGATACGCAGTATTTT
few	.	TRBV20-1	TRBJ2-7	CSAINSILSYEQYF	TGCAGTGCAATTAACAGTATACTCTCCTACGAGCAGTACTTC
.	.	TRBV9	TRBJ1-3	CASSVGPSRTSGNTIYF	TGTGCCAGCAGCGTAGGGCCGTCGCGGACCTCTGGAAACACCATATATTTT
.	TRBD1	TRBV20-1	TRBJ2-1	CRTSTGDNEQFF	TGCAGGACATCGACAGGGGACAATGAGCAGTTCTTC
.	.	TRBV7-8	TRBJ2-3	CASSFSGGDTQYF	TGTGCCAGCAGCTTTAGTGGGGGTGATACGCAGTATTTT
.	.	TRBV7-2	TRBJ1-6	CASSSPERNSPLHF	TGTGCCAGCAGCTCTCCGGAGAGGAATTCACCCCTCCACTTT
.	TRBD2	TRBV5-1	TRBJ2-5	CASSLAAGLAGSQETQYF	TGCGCCAGCAGCTTGGCGGCCGGACTAGCGGGATCTCAAGAGACCCAGTACTTC
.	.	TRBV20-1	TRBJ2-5	CSARAAVGYQETQYF	TGCAGTGCTAGAGCCGCTGTGGGATACCAAGAGACCCAGTACTTC